A selection of T cell receptor beta chains follows, all from one sample in a study of ipilimumab plus nivolumab after autologous stem cell transplantation. Profiled with immunoSEQ multiplex PCR; TCRdb holds only in-frame clones, not every one. The sample has roughly 86,000 clones, approximately 83% seen once; the top ten hold about 2.2%. Specimen: PBMCs, collected in a trial of ipilimumab plus nivolumab as post-transplant consolidation. The receptors originated from a male donor with diffuse large B-cell lymphoma. The CDR3 runs from the conserved cysteine through the conserved F or W. The D gene is left open where the match is weak. Clone size is shown for a subset of rows, as once, few, many or a class of expanded clone.

d_call j_call clone_size v_call cdr3_nt cdr3_aa
- TRBJ2-1 - TRBV27 TGTGCCAGCAGTTTCGCCGGCTCCTACAATGAGCAGTTCTTC CASSFAGSYNEQFF
- TRBJ2-5 - TRBV4-2 TGTGCCAGCAGCCAAGAATGGGATGCGAGACTTCAAGAGACCCAGTACTTC CASSQEWDARLQETQYF
- TRBJ1-5 few TRBV30 TGTGCCTGGAGTGTAACGACAGTTCGGCAGCCCCAGCATTTT CAWSVTTVRQPQHF
- TRBJ1-1 - TRBV7-9 TGTGCCAGCAGCTTGCCCGGGGTCCCGAACACTGAAGCTTTCTTT CASSLPGVPNTEAFF
- TRBJ1-5 - TRBV7-8 TGTGCCAGCAGCTTTGGGGGGGGTCCCTATAGCAATCAGCCCCAGCATTTT CASSFGGGPYSNQPQHF
- TRBJ1-1 - TRBV5-1 TGCGCCAGCAGGGGGGCAGTCTTGAACACTGAAGCTTTCTTT CASRGAVLNTEAFF
- TRBJ1-2 - TRBV6-5 TGTGCCAGCAGTGATACATATACCTATGGCTACACCTTC CASSDTYTYGYTF
- TRBJ2-3 - TRBV11-2 TGTGCCAGCAGCTTAGATAGGGGTAGCACAGATACGCAGTATTTT CASSLDRGSTDTQYF
- TRBJ1-3 - TRBV7-8 TGTGCCAGCAGCTCCCGAGACGGACGCTCTGGAAACACCATATATTTT CASSSRDGRSGNTIYF
- TRBJ2-1 - TRBV4-2 TGTGCCAGCAGCCAAGGGGTCGCGTTAGTATTGAATGAGCAGTTCTTC CASSQGVALVLNEQFF
TRBD1 TRBJ2-7 - TRBV5-6 TGTGCCAGCAGCTTGACAGGGGGCGCGGGCTACGAGCAGTACTTC CASSLTGGAGYEQYF
- TRBJ1-1 - TRBV7-9 TGTGCCAGCAGCTTTACCGCAGCTGAAGCTTTCTTT CASSFTAAEAFF
- TRBJ2-5 - TRBV18 TGTGCCAGCTCAATCGGAAGGGAGCAAGAGACCCAGTACTTC CASSIGREQETQYF
- TRBJ2-5 - TRBV6-6 TGTGCCAGCAGTGTCCGGAACCCTAAGAGGGAGACCCAGTACTTC CASSVRNPKRETQYF
- TRBJ1-1 - TRBV29-1 TGCAGCGTGGGGCTCGGCGGGTTTGACACTGAAGCTTTCTTT CSVGLGGFDTEAFF
- TRBJ2-5 - TRBV7-3 TGTGCCAGCAGCCGTCGGATAGCGGTGAAACAAGAGACCCAGTACTTC CASSRRIAVKQETQYF
- TRBJ2-7 - TRBV10-3 TGTGCCATCAGTGAGTCCGGGACGGGGAACTCCTACGAGCAGTACTTC CAISESGTGNSYEQYF
TRBD1 TRBJ1-1 once TRBV6-1 TGTGCCAGCAGTGGACAGGGATGGACTGAAGCTTTCTTT CASSGQGWTEAFF
- TRBJ2-3 - TRBV2 TGTGCCAGCAGTGAACTTGGGGCAGGCCAAGGAGATACGCAGTATTTT CASSELGAGQGDTQYF
- TRBJ1-5 few TRBV30 TGTGCCTGGAGTACGTTATCCAATCAGCCCCAGCATTTT CAWSTLSNQPQHF
- TRBJ2-5 - TRBV7-8 TGTGCCAGCAGGGTAAAAGAGACCCAGTACTTC CASRVKETQYF
TRBD2 TRBJ2-5 - TRBV9 TGTGCCAGCAGCGTAGGGTCTATAGCGGGGGGCGGAGAGACCCAGTACTTC CASSVGSIAGGGETQYF
TRBD1 TRBJ2-1 - TRBV12-5 TGTGCTAGTGGTTTGAACCAGGGGGTGGGATACAATGAGCAGTTCTTC CASGLNQGVGYNEQFF
- TRBJ1-2 - TRBV6-7 TGTGCCAGCAGTTACAAGTACCGGGGGGCGAACTATGGCTACACCTTC CASSYKYRGANYGYTF
TRBD2 TRBJ2-5 - TRBV6-5 TGTGCCAGCAGTTACGGCCCGGGGGGGCGGGAGACCCAGTACTTC CASSYGPGGRETQYF
- TRBJ2-6 - TRBV2 TGTGCCAGCAGTGACGGTGGGTCTGGGGCCAACGTCCTGACTTTC CASSDGGSGANVLTF
- TRBJ1-2 few TRBV2 TGTGCCAGCAGAGACGACGGTGGCTACACCTTC CASRDDGGYTF
TRBD1 TRBJ1-1 - TRBV5-1 TGCGCCAGCAGCTTGGGGAATACAGGGGGCGAGACTGAAGCTTTCTTT CASSLGNTGGETEAFF
TRBD2 TRBJ2-1 few TRBV5-4 TGTGCCACCCAGACTAGCGGGGGGGCGAATGAGCAGTTCTTC CATQTSGGANEQFF
TRBD2 TRBJ2-7 - TRBV27 TGTGCCGCGGGACTAGGAATCGAGCAGTACTTC CAAGLGIEQYF
- TRBJ2-3 - TRBV6-4 TGTGCCACCAGAGGGGGACAAGTCGGGTCTAGCACAGATACGCAGTATTTT CATRGGQVGSSTDTQYF
- TRBJ2-3 - TRBV11-1 TGTGCCAGCAGCTTAGCCGCGAGCGTAAGTTCTACGCAGTATTTT CASSLAASVSSTQYF
- TRBJ1-6 once TRBV19 TGTGCCAGTAGTCCGGGGGTTAACTATAATTCACCCCTCCACTTT CASSPGVNYNSPLHF
- TRBJ1-5 - TRBV15 TGTGCCACCAGCAGAGAACGTATCAGGGAGGGGTTAGGACAGCCCCAGCATTTT CATSRERIREGLGQPQHF
- TRBJ1-6 - TRBV5-1 TGCGCCAGCAGCCCCGGGGCCCAGTTCAATAATTCACCCCTCCACTTT CASSPGAQFNNSPLHF